What follows is one T cell receptor beta chain and its context. Its antigen is still unknown. The data derive from a study of cytomegalovirus exposure and HLA in healthy donors. Broader study findings: In a later analysis, TCR beta V- and J-gene trimming was associated with a missense DCLRE1C variant. CMV serostatus alone was available as immune exposure information.

The PCR made use of 60 Vbeta and 13 Jbeta primers. In the authors' workflow: In a later analysis, roughly 11 million of 83 million or so unique beta chains occurred in at least two donors. Using immunoSEQ multiplex PCR, the repertoire was profiled, and TCRdb retains in-frame clones only, with some absent. V and J calls and clone size are those listed in that table; D and trimming were worked out from the DNA. This sample has around 97,000 clones, with roughly 77% found just once. This clonotype was obtained from a woman aged 18-29 years in good health and CMV-seropositive. Input material: PBMCs.

The DNA of the CDR3 is TGTGCCTGGATTCGGACAGGAAACTATGGCTACACCTTC. Translated: CAWIRTGNYGYTF. The chain employs TRBV30 and TRBJ1-2, with 7 nucleotides matching TRBD1. Germline CDR1 is GTSNPN and CDR2 is SVGIG (reference sequence). The V segment lost 4 bases and the J segment 2 bases; nucleotides outside the gene matches: 4. The CDR3 loop spans 13 amino acids.